This T cell receptor (beta chain) comes out of a study of cytomegalovirus exposure and HLA in healthy donors. General study results and limits: Among TCR sequences, most were rare, though some public TCRs appeared in many donors.

It was with 60 Vbeta and 13 Jbeta primers that the PCR ran. Profiling relied on immunoSEQ multiplex PCR, and the TCRdb table lists in-frame clones only, not all of them. Of around 91,000 clones in the sample, around 80% were seen once. CDR3 size: 15 residues. Germline V CDR1 and CDR2: LGHNA, YNFKEQ. The V gene end was trimmed by 0 bases and the J gene end by 10 bases; junction bases not matched to a gene: 7. As to this clone: Its antigen is currently unknown.

The sequenced sample was PBMCs. The V gene is TRBV4-2, the J gene TRBJ2-1; 9 bases fit TRBD2. The TCR was taken from a male donor in good health and CMV-seropositive. The CDR3 region is CASSQEGGSGGEQFF. DNA of the CDR3: TGTGCCAGCAGCCAAGAGGGGGGTAGCGGGGGAGAGCAGTTCTTC.